Many counts were recorded for the clone carrying this T cell receptor beta chain. Its antigen is unidentified. This CDR3 has 13 amino acids. Germline loops: CDR1 LGHNT, CDR2 FRNRAP. The V gene end was trimmed by 11 bases and the J gene end by 6 bases; junction bases not matched to a gene: 10. The data derive from a study of human T cells and chemical hapten exposure. Study observations and caveats: Donors had alopecia, so their immune response may differ from healthy people's. Expanded TCRs created a significantly greater count of big CDR3 similarity clusters than controls did.

Time point denoted: patch test 3, about 24 weeks after DPC sensitization. Noted treatment: therapeutic diphenylcyclopropenone sensitization with weekly scalp DPC. TCRdb analysed the RACE reads with MiXCR anew, one entry per CDR3 protein. The sample yields around 85,000 distinct CDR3 sequences, under 15% seen once. The source material was whole blood, sampled in connection with sensitization to the hapten diphenylcyclopropenone (DPC). This receptor was taken from a woman aged 45-60 years with alopecia areata. Some clones in this sample may be carry-over from other donors' samples. J is TRBJ2-5 and V is TRBV12-5; 9 bases match TRBD2. This CDR3 reads CAPFLAGEKTQYF. In DNA, the CDR3 is TGTGCTCCGTTTTTAGCGGGAGAAAAGACCCAGTACTTC.